This TCR beta chain derives from a study of beta chain features in type 1 diabetes. Study results and limitations: No resolution was reached here on whether HLA type influences TCRB rearrangement. TCRB CDR3s from Type 1 diabetes patients were moderately but significantly shorter in all four CD4+ subsets.

This clone has more than one count but fewer than ten. Its antigen is not known. Blood was drawn once from each donor into heparinised tubes. The draws averaged roughly 120 mL. Reverse transcription of all isolated RNA meant that expressed TCRB transcripts were sequenced. Data came from immunoSEQ multiplex PCR; TCRdb stores just in-frame clones and leaves some out. The sample carries fewer than 450,000 clones, about 13% recorded once. This CDR3 has 12 amino acids. Trimming took 2 bases from V and 4 from J, leaving 5 bases between them. Per germline, CDR1 SGDLS and CDR2 YYNGEE. The sequencing sample was made of naive CD4+ T cells from blood. V usage is TRBV9 and J usage is TRBJ2-3; D remains unclear. The clonotype comes from a woman aged 18-29 years with type 1 diabetes. The CDR3 protein is CASSVEADTQYF. The CDR3 DNA sequence: TGTGCCAGCAGCGTTGAGGCAGATACGCAGTATTTT.